The text below deals with one T cell receptor (beta chain). Its target antigen remains unknown. No much larger clonotype is one base removed from it; base qualities were not supplied. These data originate in a study of T cell responses to AZD1222 COVID-19 vaccine (dated by TCRdb to the early 2020s). Regarding the complete study: Because spike-specific TCR depth and breadth did not differ between the two schedules, AZD1222 recipients who got a second dose at roughly 4 weeks were pooled with those who got a second dose at roughly 12 weeks. TCR sequencing covered more than 230 trial participants: approximately 200 given two doses of AZD1222 and around 25 given two doses of MenACWY control vaccine. Trial participants were enrolled by age into subgroups of 18-55, 56-69 and 70-plus years, and 148, 28 and 57 TCR-sequenced participants, respectively, were included in these subgroups.

The CDR3 has 14 amino acids, counting the end cysteine and phenylalanine. Only the CDR3 region is kept as DNA, spanning 42 bases read in frame from base 1. A distance of 15 bases separates the germline ends of V and J, which lose 5 bases and 5 bases respectively. The germline V gene yields SGHNT for CDR1 and YENEEA for CDR2. Sample time point, as interpreted from the label and publication: baseline before first vaccination. Vaccinee samples came from UK trials COV001 and COV002, including a single-blind randomized controlled phase 2/3 trial of AZD1222 (ChAdOx1 nCoV-19) in healthy adults. For TCRbeta chain sequencing, PBMC samples from trial participants were taken at day 0 and at day 28 after the second dose. The CDR3 regions of human TCRbeta chains were analyzed by immunosequencing. Processing in the source paper ran as follows. Repertoire TCRs were checked for matches against a reference library of SARS-CoV-2-specific TCRs that had been generated using the MIRA antigen-specificity platform. Breadth was defined as the fraction of unique TCRs that were SARS-CoV-2-associated, and depth was defined as the fraction of total T cells that were SARS-CoV-2-associated. Using the MIRA data, every spike-specific TCR was mapped to the spike region that the TCR reacted to and assigned to either a CD4 or a CD8 class. Log10-transformed breadth and depth values were compared by one-way ANOVA with Sidak's multiple comparisons tests. In its TCRdb copy, this immuneACCESS table keeps in-frame sequences only and misses some clones. Where compared with another copy, unresolved V genes explain less than half of these, and the others have no known cause. That table supplies the V and J calls and clone size; D and trimming were determined from the DNA. The sample table shows 65,000 to 100,000 clones, and around 82% are seen once. Of the sample, roughly 21% is held by the ten largest clones.

Here is what the overall study found, with its caveats: In the small 56-69-year group, the increase in depth fell short of significance, most likely because of low power. Participants were mostly white British and included more females than males, and it was suggested by the authors that clonal diversity may have been underestimated. The vaccine-associated CD4 TCRs covered the entire spike protein, and the dominant responses fell in regions 160-218 and 743-854. Spike-specific TCR breadth and depth rose significantly after two AZD1222 doses compared with day 0 and with MenACWY recipients. Reportedly, almost half of the unique spike-specific TCRs recognized epitopes lying outside the regions that are mutated in the B.1.351 and B.1.1.7 variants. No day 14 peak-response samples were available, so repertoires were characterized only after the peak T cell response. Only a handful of AZD1222 recipients were SARS-CoV-2 seropositive at baseline, limiting conclusions about previously exposed vaccinees.

Sample: peripheral blood, taken on day 0 of AZD1222 vaccination. This receptor was obtained from an adult in good health. This chain is built from TRBV11-3 and TRBJ1-1, and the D gene may be TRBD1, 5 bases matching. The DNA sequence is TGTGCCAGCAGCGCTGGAGGGGAGAAGACTGAAGCTTTCTTT. Translated, this is CASSAGGEKTEAFF.